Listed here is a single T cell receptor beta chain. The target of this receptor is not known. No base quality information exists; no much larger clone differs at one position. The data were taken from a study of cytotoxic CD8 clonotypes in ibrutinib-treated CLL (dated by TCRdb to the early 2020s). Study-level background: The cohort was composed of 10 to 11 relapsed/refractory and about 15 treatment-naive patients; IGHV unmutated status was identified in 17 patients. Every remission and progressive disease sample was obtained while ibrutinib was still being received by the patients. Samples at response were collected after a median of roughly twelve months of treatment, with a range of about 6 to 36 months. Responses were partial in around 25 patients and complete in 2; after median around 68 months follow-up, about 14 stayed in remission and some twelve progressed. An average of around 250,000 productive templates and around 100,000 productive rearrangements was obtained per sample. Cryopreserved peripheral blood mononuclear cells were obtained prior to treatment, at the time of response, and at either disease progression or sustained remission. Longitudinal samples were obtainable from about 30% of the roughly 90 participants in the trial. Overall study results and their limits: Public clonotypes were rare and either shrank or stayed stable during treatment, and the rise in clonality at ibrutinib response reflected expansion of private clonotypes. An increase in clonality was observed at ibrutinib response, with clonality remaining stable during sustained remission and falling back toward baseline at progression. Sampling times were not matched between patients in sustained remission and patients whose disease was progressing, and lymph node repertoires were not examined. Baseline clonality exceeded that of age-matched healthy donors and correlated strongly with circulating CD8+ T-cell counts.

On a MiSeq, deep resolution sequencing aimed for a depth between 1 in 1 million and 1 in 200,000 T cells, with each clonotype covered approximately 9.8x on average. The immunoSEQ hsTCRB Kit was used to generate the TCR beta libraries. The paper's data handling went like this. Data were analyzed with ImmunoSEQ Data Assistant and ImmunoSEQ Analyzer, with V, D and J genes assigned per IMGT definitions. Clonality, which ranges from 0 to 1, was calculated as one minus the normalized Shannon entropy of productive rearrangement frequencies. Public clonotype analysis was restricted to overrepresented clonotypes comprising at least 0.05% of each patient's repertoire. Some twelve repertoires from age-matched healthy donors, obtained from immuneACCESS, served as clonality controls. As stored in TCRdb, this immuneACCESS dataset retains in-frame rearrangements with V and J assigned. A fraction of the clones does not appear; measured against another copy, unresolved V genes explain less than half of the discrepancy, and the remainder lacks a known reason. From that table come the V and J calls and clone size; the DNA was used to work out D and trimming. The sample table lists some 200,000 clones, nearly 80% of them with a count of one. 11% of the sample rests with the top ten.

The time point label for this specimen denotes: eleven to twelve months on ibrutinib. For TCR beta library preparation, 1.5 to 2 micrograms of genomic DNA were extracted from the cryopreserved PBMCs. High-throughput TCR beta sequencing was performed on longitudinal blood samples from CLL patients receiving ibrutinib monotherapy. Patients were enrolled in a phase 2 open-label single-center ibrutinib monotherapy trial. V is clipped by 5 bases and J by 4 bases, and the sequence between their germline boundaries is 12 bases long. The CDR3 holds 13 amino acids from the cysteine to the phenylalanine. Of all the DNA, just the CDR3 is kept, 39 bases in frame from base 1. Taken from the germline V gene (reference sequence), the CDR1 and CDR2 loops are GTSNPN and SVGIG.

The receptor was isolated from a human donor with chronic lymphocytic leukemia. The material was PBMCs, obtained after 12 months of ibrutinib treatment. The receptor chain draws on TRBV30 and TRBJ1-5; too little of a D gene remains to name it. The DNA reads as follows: TGTGCCTGGGACGGTGGATCAAATCAGCCCCAGCATTTT. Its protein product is CAWDGGSNQPQHF.